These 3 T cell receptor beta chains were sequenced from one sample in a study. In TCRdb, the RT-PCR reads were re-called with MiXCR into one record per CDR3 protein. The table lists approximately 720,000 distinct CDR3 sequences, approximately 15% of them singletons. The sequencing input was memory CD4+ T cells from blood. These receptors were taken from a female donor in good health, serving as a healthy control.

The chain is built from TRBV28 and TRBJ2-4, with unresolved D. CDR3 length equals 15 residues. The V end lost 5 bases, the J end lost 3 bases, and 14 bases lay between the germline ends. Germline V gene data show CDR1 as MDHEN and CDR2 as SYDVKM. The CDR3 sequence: CASSRAGVGKNIQYF. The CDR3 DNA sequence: TGTGCCAGCAGTCGGGCAGGTGTTGGCAAAAACATTCAGTACTTC. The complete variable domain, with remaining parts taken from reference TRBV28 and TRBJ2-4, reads DVKVTQSSRYLVKRTGEKVFLECVQDMDHENMFWYRQDPGLGLRLIYFSYDVKMKEKGDIPEGYSVSREKKERFSLILESASTNQTSMYLCASSRAGVGKNIQYFGAGTRLSVL.

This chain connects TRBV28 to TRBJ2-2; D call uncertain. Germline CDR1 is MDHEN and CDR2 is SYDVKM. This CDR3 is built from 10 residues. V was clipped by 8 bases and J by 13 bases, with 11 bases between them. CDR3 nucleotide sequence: TGTGCCAGCTGGGGTCCAGGGCTGTTTTTT. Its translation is CASWGPGLFF. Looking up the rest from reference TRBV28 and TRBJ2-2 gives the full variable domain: DVKVTQSSRYLVKRTGEKVFLECVQDMDHENMFWYRQDPGLGLRLIYFSYDVKMKEKGDIPEGYSVSREKKERFSLILESASTNQTSMYLCASWGPGLFFGEGSRLTVL.

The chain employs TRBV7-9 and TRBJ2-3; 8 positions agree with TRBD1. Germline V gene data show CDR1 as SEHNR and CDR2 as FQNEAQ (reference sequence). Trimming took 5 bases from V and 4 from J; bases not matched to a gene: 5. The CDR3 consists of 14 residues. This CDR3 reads CASSKTGDPDTQYF. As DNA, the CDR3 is TGTGCCAGCAGCAAGACAGGGGACCCAGATACGCAGTATTTT.